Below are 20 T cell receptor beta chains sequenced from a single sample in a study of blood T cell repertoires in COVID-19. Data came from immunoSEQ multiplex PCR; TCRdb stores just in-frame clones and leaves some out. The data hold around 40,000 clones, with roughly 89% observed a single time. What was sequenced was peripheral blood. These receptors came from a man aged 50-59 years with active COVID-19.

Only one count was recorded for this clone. This chain's CDR3 is CASSFLGGRTEAFF. The CDR3 DNA sequence: TGTGCCAGCAGTTTCCTGGGGGGGAGGACTGAAGCTTTCTTT. The V and J genes are TRBV28 and TRBJ1-1, with TRBD1 as a possible D gene (5 bases). Germline V gives CDR1 MDHEN, CDR2 SYDVKM. The CDR3 runs to 14 residues. V was pared by 3 bases and J by 5 bases, with 13 bases between.

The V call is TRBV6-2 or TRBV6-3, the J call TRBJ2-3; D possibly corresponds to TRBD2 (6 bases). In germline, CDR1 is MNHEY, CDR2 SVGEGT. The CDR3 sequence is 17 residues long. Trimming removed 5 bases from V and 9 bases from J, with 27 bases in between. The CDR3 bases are TGTGCCAGCAGTCAGAAACCCCCGGGACTCGCGGGATCGACGCAGTATTTT. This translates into CASSQKPPGLAGSTQYF.

The CDR3 loop is CASSSESPTSGMRNEQYF. The CDR3 nucleotides read TGTGCCAGCAGTTCGGAATCACCGACTAGCGGCATGCGGAACGAGCAGTACTTC. The gene calls are TRBV28 and TRBJ2-7; 9 bases align to TRBD2. The germline V gene has CDR1 MDHEN and CDR2 SYDVKM. Trimming cost V 4 bases and J 5 bases; bases outside gene matches: 18. There are 18 residues in the CDR3.

CDR3: CASSPETGEETQYF. The CDR3 bases are TGCGCCAGCAGCCCAGAGACAGGCGAAGAGACCCAGTACTTC. This rearrangement joins TRBV4-3 to TRBJ2-5, with a possible D match to TRBD1 (6 bases). Germline assignment: CDR1 LGHNA and CDR2 YSLEER. The CDR3 consists of 14 residues. Trimming cost V 4 bases and J 3 bases, with 12 bases left between them.

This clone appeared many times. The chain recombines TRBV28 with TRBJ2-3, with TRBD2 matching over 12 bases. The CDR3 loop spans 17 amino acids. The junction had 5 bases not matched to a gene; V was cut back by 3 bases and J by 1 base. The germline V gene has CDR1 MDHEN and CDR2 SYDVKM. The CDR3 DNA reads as TGTGCCAGCAGTTTCCCTAGCGGGAGGGAGGGCACAGATACGCAGTATTTT. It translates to CASSFPSGREGTDTQYF.

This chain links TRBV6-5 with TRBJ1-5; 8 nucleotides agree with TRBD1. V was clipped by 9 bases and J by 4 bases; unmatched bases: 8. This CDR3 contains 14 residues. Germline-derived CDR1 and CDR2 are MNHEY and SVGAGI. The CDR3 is CASNRGWVNQPQHF. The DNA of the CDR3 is TGTGCCAGTAACAGGGGGTGGGTTAATCAGCCCCAGCATTTT.

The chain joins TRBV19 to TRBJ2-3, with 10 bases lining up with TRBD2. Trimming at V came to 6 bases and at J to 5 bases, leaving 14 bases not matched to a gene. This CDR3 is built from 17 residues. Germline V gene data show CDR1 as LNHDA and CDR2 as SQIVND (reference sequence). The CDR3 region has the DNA TGTGCCAGTAGGTCCCTAGGGGTAGCGGGAGGAGGAGATACGCAGTATTTT. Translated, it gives CASRSLGVAGGGDTQYF.

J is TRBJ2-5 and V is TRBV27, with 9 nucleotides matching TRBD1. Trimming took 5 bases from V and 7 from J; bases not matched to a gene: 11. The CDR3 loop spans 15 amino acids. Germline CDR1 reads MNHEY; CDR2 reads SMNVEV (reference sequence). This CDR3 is CASSLARQGVRTQYF. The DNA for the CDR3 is TGTGCCAGCAGTCTAGCCCGACAGGGGGTGAGGACCCAGTACTTC.

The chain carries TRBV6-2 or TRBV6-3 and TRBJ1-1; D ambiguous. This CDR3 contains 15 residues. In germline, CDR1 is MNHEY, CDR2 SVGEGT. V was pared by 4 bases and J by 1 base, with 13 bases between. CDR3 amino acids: CASSFTRLQNTEAFF. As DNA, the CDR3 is TGTGCCAGCAGTTTTACGAGACTTCAGAACACTGAAGCTTTCTTT.

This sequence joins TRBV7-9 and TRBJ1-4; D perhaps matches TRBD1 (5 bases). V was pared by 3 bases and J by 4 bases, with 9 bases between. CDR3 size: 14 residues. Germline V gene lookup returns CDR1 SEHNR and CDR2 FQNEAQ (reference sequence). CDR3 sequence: CASSFDSRNEKLFF. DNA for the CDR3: TGTGCCAGCAGCTTCGACAGCCGTAATGAAAAACTGTTTTTT.

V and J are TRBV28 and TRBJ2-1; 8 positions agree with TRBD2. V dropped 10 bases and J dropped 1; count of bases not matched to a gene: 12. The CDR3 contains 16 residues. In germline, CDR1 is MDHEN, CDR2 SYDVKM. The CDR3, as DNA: TGTGCCATCCACCGAGCGGGAGTGGGGTCCTACAATGAGCAGTTCTTC. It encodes CAIHRAGVGSYNEQFF.

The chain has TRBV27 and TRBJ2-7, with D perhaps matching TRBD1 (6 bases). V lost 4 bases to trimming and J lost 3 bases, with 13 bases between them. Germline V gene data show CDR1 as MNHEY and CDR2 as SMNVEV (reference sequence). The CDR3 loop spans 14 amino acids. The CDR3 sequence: CASSSPGHHYEQYF. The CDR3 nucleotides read TGTGCCAGCAGTTCACCGGGACATCACTACGAGCAGTACTTC.

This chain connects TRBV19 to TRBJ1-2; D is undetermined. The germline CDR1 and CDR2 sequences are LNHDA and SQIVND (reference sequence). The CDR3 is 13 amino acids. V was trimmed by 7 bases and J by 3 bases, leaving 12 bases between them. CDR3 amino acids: CASTSQVHYGYTF. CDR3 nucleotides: TGTGCCAGTACGTCGCAGGTCCACTATGGCTACACCTTC.

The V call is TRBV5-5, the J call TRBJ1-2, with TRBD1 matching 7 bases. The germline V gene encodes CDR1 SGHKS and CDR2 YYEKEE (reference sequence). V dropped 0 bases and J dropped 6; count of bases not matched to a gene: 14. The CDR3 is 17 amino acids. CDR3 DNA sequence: TGTGCCAGCAGCTTGGCCCTCGGGACAGCGGGCGTGGATGGCTACACCTTC. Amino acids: CASSLALGTAGVDGYTF.

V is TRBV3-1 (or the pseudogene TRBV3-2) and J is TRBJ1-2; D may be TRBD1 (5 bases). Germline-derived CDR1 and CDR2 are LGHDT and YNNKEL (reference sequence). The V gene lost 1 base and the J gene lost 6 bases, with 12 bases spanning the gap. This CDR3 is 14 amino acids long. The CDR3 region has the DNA TGTGCCAGCAGCCAAGGATCCAGGGTTCATGGCTACACCTTC. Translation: CASSQGSRVHGYTF.

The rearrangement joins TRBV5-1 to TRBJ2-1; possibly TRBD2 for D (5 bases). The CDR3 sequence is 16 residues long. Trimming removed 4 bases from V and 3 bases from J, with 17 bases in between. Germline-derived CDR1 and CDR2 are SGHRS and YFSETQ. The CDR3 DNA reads TGCGCCAGCAGCCTATCCCTGGAGGAGGTCTACAATGAGCAGTTCTTC. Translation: CASSLSLEEVYNEQFF.

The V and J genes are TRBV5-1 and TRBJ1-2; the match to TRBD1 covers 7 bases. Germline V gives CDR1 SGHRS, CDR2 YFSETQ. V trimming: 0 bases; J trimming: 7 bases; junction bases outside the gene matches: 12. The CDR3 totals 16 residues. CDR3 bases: TGCGCCAGCAGCTTGGGTACATATGAGGGGGCCGGTGGCTACACCTTC. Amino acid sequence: CASSLGTYEGAGGYTF.

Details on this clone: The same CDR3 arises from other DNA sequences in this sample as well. The CDR3 loop reads CASSVGEGAGETQYF. Written as DNA, the CDR3 is TGTGCCAGCAGCGTAGGTGAGGGGGCCGGGGAGACCCAGTACTTC. The chain is built from TRBV9 and TRBJ2-5, with TRBD1 identical over 7 bases. CDR1 SGDLS and CDR2 YYNGEE come from the germline V gene. The CDR3 covers 15 residues. Trimming cost V 0 bases and J 5 bases; bases outside gene matches: 7.

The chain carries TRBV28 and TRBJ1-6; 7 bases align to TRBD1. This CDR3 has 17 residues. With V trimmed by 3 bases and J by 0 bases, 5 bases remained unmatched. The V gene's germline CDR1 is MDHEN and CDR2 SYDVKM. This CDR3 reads CASSFPGQSSYNSPLHF. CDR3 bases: TGTGCCAGCAGTTTCCCGGGACAGAGCTCCTATAATTCACCCCTCCACTTT.

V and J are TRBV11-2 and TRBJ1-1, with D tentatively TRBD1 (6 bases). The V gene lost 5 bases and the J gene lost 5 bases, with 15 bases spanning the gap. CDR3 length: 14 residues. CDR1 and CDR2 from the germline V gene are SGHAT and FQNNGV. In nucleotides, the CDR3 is TGTGCCAGCAGCCCCAATTTCAGGGGAACTGAAGCTTTCTTT. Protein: CASSPNFRGTEAFF.